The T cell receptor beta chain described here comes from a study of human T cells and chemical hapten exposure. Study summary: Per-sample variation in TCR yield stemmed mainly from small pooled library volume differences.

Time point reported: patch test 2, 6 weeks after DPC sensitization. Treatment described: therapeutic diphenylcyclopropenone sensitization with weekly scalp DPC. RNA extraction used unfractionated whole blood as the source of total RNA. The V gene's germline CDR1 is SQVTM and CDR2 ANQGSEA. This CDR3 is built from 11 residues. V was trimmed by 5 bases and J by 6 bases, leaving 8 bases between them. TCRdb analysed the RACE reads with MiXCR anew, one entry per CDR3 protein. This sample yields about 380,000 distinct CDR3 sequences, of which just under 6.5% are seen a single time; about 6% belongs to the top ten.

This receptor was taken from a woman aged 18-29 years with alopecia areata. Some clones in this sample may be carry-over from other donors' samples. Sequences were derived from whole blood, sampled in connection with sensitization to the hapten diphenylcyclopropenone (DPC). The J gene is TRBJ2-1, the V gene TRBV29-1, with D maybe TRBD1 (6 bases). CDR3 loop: CSVLQGNEQFF. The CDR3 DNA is TGCAGCGTTCTACAGGGCAATGAGCAGTTCTTC.